This T cell receptor (beta chain) appears in the sequencing data of a study of cytomegalovirus exposure and HLA in healthy donors. A multiplex PCR was run with 60 Vbeta primers and 13 Jbeta primers. In the original analysis: Per a later analysis, the number of unique TCR beta chains was approximately 73 million, of which about 10 million were shared. Using immunoSEQ multiplex PCR, the repertoire was profiled, and TCRdb retains in-frame clones only, with some absent. The V and J calls and clone size were taken over from that table, and D and trimming were inferred from the DNA. The sample contains about 160,000 clones, 70% to 90% of which appear only once. Study outcomes and limitations: Accurate HLA-A and HLA-B prediction from TCR beta sequences was reported for most subjects.

Germline V lookup: CDR1 SGHDT, CDR2 YYEEEE. The CDR3 runs 14 residues. V gave up 1 base and J gave up 10 bases, with 17 bases separating them. This clone has just one count. Its antigen is unknown. The clonotype originates from a man younger than 30 in good health and CMV-seropositive. The sample taken for sequencing was PBMCs. J is TRBJ1-1 and V is TRBV5-6, with D possibly matching TRBD1 (5 bases). The CDR3 sequence is CASSLRVGQGAAFF. CDR3 in DNA: TGTGCCAGCAGCTTGAGAGTCGGGCAGGGCGCAGCTTTCTTT.